Below are 2 T cell receptor beta chains sequenced from a single sample in a study of lymphopenia after photon versus proton radiotherapy. Here immunoSEQ multiplex PCR was the method, and the copy in TCRdb shows in-frame clones only, minus some. The sample contains several thousand clones, just over 90% of which appear only once. The sequenced sample was peripheral blood, obtained from a patient treated with photon-based radiotherapy. These receptors originate from a man aged 60 to 69 with cholangiocarcinoma.

This chain joins TRBV28 and TRBJ2-5; the D call may be TRBD1 or TRBD2 (5 bases each). The CDR3 runs to 14 residues. Germline-derived CDR1 and CDR2 are MDHEN and SYDVKM. V shed 1 base and J shed 5 bases, with 11 bases lying between them. CDR3 in DNA: TGTGCCAGCAGTTTATTGGGGACGCGGGAGACCCAGTACTTC. This codes for CASSLLGTRETQYF.

The chain couples TRBV29-1 to TRBJ1-2, with a possible D match to TRBD1 (5 bases). Germline CDR1 SQVTM, CDR2 ANQGSEA. The CDR3 runs to 11 residues. Trimming removed 6 bases from V and 8 bases from J, with 13 bases in between. CDR3 in amino acids: CSVQGTGGYTF. The CDR3 DNA sequence: TGCAGCGTCCAGGGAACGGGCGGCTACACCTTC.